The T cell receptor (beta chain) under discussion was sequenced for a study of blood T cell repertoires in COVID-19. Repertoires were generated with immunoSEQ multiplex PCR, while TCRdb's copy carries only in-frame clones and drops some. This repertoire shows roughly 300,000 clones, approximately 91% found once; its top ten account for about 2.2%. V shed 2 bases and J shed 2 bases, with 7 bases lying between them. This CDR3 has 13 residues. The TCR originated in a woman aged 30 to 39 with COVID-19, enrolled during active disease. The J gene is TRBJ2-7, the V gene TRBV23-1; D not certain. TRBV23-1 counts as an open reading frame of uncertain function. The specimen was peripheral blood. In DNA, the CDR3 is TGCGCCAGCAGTCAACACGTAGCCTACGAGCAGTACTTC. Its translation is CASSQHVAYEQYF.